Following are 9 T cell receptor beta chains from one sample sequenced in a study of CD8 T cells in ankylosing spondylitis (dated 2017 in TCRdb). Here is what the overall study found, with its caveats: A TCR beta motif of eight highly homologous amino acid variants appeared characteristic of blood from ankylosing spondylitis patients.

Receptors were amplified or captured by 5' RACE. Sequencing instrument: Illumina HiSeq 2500. In TCRdb, the public reads were trimmed at Q25 with fastp and aligned with MiXCR, with productive beta chains retained. Entries that share a CDR3 protein sequence are merged under the most common genes and DNA. The sample table records 500,000 to 650,000 distinct CDR3 sequences; 5.3% of these occur just once. Together, the top ten hold 3.5% of the sample. No antigen has been assigned to these receptors. Sequenced input: blood, either unsorted or a sorted T cell fraction (not recorded which). The receptors originated from a male donor with ankylosing spondylitis.

For this clonotype: A much bigger clone sits one base away, suggesting this may be a read error. Since the CDR3 does not end with the conserved phenylalanine or tryptophan, this likely comes from a read error. The V and J genes are TRBV12-3 or TRBV12-4 and TRBJ1-3; weak D call: TRBD1 (5 bases). The CDR3 length is 14 residues. The germline V and J ends were trimmed by 3 bases and 4 bases, with 10 bases remaining between them. CDR3 region: CASSLRGFGNTIYI. CDR3 coding DNA: TGTGCCAGCAGTTTGAGGGGATTCGGAAACACCATATATATT.

Many counts were recorded for this clonotype. The genes are TRBV11-3 and TRBJ2-3; TRBD2 aligns across 7 bases. Germline V gene sequence: CDR1 SGHNT, CDR2 YENEEA. Trimming cost V 1 base and J 4 bases; bases outside gene matches: 26. This CDR3 has 22 residues. The CDR3 DNA follows: TGTGCCAGCAGCTTAGTACGTACGTTTTGGCGGGAGAGGGTCGCCATGTCAGATACGCAGTATTTT. Its translation is CASSLVRTFWRERVAMSDTQYF.

The sample holds many counts of this clonotype. The chain combines TRBV5-5 with TRBJ1-4, with no clear D. The CDR3 is made up of 16 amino acids. Germline V gene lookup returns CDR1 SGHKS and CDR2 YYEKEE (reference sequence). The V gene lost 0 bases and the J gene lost 1 base, with 10 bases spanning the gap. The CDR3 coding sequence is TGTGCCAGCAGCTTGGGGGCTTCGAGAACTAATGAAAAACTGTTTTTT. It codes for CASSLGASRTNEKLFF.

Ten or more counts support this clonotype. The chain uses TRBV5-5 and TRBJ1-3; D is perhaps TRBD1 (5 bases). V was clipped by 3 bases and J by 0 bases, with 13 bases between them. CDR3 length equals 16 residues. CDR1 and CDR2 from the germline V gene are SGHKS and YYEKEE (reference sequence). CDR3 residues: CASSSWTSISGNTIYF. The DNA of the CDR3 is TGTGCCAGCAGCTCCTGGACATCAATCTCTGGAAACACCATATATTTT. The whole variable domain, filled in from reference TRBV5-5 and TRBJ1-3, reads DAGVTQSPTHLIKTRGQQVTLRCSPISGHKSVSWYQQVLGQGPQFIFQYYEKEERGRGNFPDRFSARQFPNYSSELNVNALLLGDSALYLCASSSWTSISGNTIYFGEGSWLTVV.

This clonotype was counted ten times or more. This chain links TRBV7-6 with TRBJ2-7; weak D call: TRBD1 (6 bases). Deletions cut 7 bases from V and 4 bases from J, with 14 bases between. The length of the CDR3 is 13 residues. The V gene's germline CDR1 is SGHVS and CDR2 FNYEAQ. The CDR3 region is CASIPKGTYEQYF. CDR3 sequence (DNA): TGTGCCAGCATCCCTAAGGGGACATACGAGCAGTACTTC. Filled out from reference TRBV7-6 and TRBJ2-7, the complete variable domain reads GAGVSQSPRYKVTKRGQDVALRCDPISGHVSLYWYRQALGQGPEFLTYFNYEAQQDKSGLPNDRFSAERPEGSISTLTIQRTEQRDSAMYRCASIPKGTYEQYFGPGTRLTVT.

This clonotype was detected ten times or more. The J gene is TRBJ1-6, the V gene TRBV5-1, with 7 positions matching TRBD1. The CDR3 consists of 13 residues. Unmatched junction bases numbered 5, after V lost 7 bases and J lost 7 bases. Germline V gene data show CDR1 as SGHRS and CDR2 as YFSETQ. The CDR3 DNA reads as TGCGCCAGCGGAGACAGGGAGAATTCACCCCTCCACTTT. Its translation: CASGDRENSPLHF. The full variable domain, with the rest looked up from reference TRBV5-1 and TRBJ1-6, is KAGVTQTPRYLIKTRGQQVTLSCSPISGHRSVSWYQQTPGQGLQFLFEYFSETQRNKGNFPGRFSGRQFSNSRSEMNVSTLELGDSALYLCASGDRENSPLHFGNGTRLTVT.

This clonotype was observed many times. The V gene is TRBV12-3 or TRBV12-4, the J gene TRBJ2-3, with D possibly TRBD2 on 5 matching bases. V lost 3 bases and J 4 bases, leaving 11 bases between the germline ends. The CDR3 loop spans 14 amino acids. The CDR3, as DNA: TGTGCCAGCAGTTTGGGGAGCGGCGCAGATACGCAGTATTTT. Its translation is CASSLGSGADTQYF.

This clonotype came up many times. The genes are TRBV15 and TRBJ1-1, with D maybe TRBD1 (5 bases). Germline lookup yields CDR1 LNHNV and CDR2 YYDKDF (reference sequence). Trimming took 3 bases from V and 7 from J, leaving 24 bases between them. The CDR3 length is 17 residues. CDR3: CATSSALRDLSMGEAFF. CDR3 nucleotide sequence: TGTGCCACCAGCAGTGCCTTAAGGGACCTAAGTATGGGTGAAGCTTTCTTT.

This clonotype was seen many times. This chain uses TRBV5-6 with TRBJ2-1, with TRBD1 matching over 8 bases. The CDR3 is 15 amino acids. CDR1 and CDR2 (germline): SGHDT, YYEEEE. The V and J ends lost 4 bases and 4 bases, in that order; junction bases with no gene match: 7. CDR3 protein: CASSAGQGLYNEQFF. As DNA, the CDR3 is TGTGCCAGCAGCGCCGGACAGGGATTGTACAATGAGCAGTTCTTC.